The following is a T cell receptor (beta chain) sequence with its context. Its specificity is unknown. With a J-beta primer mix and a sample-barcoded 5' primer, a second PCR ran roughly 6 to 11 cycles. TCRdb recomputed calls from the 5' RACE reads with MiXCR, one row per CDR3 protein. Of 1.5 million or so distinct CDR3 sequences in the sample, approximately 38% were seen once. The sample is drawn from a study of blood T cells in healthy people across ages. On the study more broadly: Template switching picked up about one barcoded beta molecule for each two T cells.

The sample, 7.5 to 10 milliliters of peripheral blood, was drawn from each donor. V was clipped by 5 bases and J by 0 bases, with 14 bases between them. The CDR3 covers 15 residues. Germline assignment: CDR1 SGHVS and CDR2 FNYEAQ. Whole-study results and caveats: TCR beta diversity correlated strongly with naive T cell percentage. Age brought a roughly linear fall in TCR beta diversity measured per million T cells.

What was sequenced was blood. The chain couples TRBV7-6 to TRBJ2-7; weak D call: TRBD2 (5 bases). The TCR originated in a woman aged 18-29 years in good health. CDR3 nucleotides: TGTGCCAGCAGCCCACAACTGGAGGCCTCCTACGAGCAGTACTTC. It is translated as CASSPQLEASYEQYF.